The 22 T cell receptor beta chains in this list originate from one sample, sequenced in a study of beta chain features in type 1 diabetes. Study results and limitations: Type 1 diabetes patients had moderately but significantly shorter TCRB CDR3s in all four CD4+ subsets.

Expressed TCRB transcripts were sequenced after all isolated RNA was converted to cDNA. Profiled with immunoSEQ multiplex PCR; TCRdb holds only in-frame clones, not every one. The repertoire holds approximately 170,000 clones, with less than 10% as singletons. Their recognized antigens are unknown. Specimen: central memory CD4+ T cells from blood. These receptors came from a man younger than 35 with type 1 diabetes.

The V call is TRBV28, the J call TRBJ1-5; 9 nucleotides line up with TRBD1. From germline, CDR1 is MDHEN and CDR2 SYDVKM. V lost 6 bases to trimming and J lost 5 bases; unmatched junction nucleotides: 8. The CDR3 totals 15 residues. The CDR3 loop is CASSPPGQGYQPQHF. In nucleotides, the CDR3 is TGTGCCAGCAGCCCCCCGGGACAGGGTTATCAGCCCCAGCATTTT. The complete variable domain, with remaining parts taken from reference TRBV28 and TRBJ1-5, reads DVKVTQSSRYLVKRTGEKVFLECVQDMDHENMFWYRQDPGLGLRLIYFSYDVKMKEKGDIPEGYSVSREKKERFSLILESASTNQTSMYLCASSPPGQGYQPQHFGDGTRLSIL.

This clone was seen only a few times. The V gene is TRBV30, the J gene TRBJ2-7, with TRBD1 matching over 8 bases. The trim removed 2 bases at V and 0 bases at J, leaving 6 bases unmatched. The CDR3 loop spans 15 amino acids. The germline V gene encodes CDR1 GTSNPN and CDR2 SVGIG (reference sequence). CDR3 amino acids: CAWSPPGGNSYEQYF. The CDR3 nucleotides read TGTGCCTGGAGTCCACCAGGGGGCAACTCCTACGAGCAGTACTTC.

This chain links TRBV4-1 with TRBJ2-1; D is unclear. CDR3 length: 16 amino acids. Germline values: CDR1 MGHRA, CDR2 YSYEKL. Trimming removed 3 bases at V and 2 bases at J, with 14 bases between. The CDR3 region is CASSHLDLTTYNEQFF. The CDR3 DNA sequence: TGCGCCAGCAGCCACCTAGACCTTACTACCTACAATGAGCAGTTCTTC.

This chain joins TRBV28 and TRBJ2-4; 8 positions agree with TRBD2. V lost 4 bases to trimming and J lost 0 bases; unmatched junction nucleotides: 5. This CDR3 spans 16 amino acids. The germline gives CDR1 MDHEN, CDR2 SYDVKM. The DNA of the CDR3 is TGTGCCAGCAGTTCCCATAGCGGGGTAGCCAAAAACATTCAGTACTTC. Amino acid sequence: CASSSHSGVAKNIQYF.

The genes are TRBV15 and TRBJ2-3; D perhaps matches TRBD1 (5 bases). Germline CDR1 reads LNHNV; CDR2 reads YYDKDF (reference sequence). The CDR3 loop spans 17 amino acids. Trimming stripped 2 bases from V and 2 bases from J, with 17 bases between. The CDR3 coding sequence is TGTGCCACCAGCAGACCCTTGACAGACCTTAACACAGATACGCAGTATTTT. Translating gives CATSRPLTDLNTDTQYF.

This clone was recorded a few times. The J gene is TRBJ1-5, the V gene TRBV9; D is ambiguous. The CDR3 contains 17 residues. V was pared by 0 bases and J by 4 bases, with 17 bases between. The germline CDR1 and CDR2 sequences are SGDLS and YYNGEE. The CDR3, as DNA: TGTGCCAGCAGCGTAGTTTTTGGCAGTCACCTTAATCAGCCCCAGCATTTT. Amino acid sequence: CASSVVFGSHLNQPQHF. The variable domain in full, with the rest retrieved from reference TRBV9 and TRBJ1-5, is DSGVTQTPKHLITATGQRVTLRCSPRSGDLSVYWYQQSLDQGLQFLIQYYNGEERAKGNILERFSAQQFPDLHSELNLSSLELGDSALYFCASSVVFGSHLNQPQHFGDGTRLSIL.

This clone has more than one count but fewer than ten. This sequence joins TRBV10-3 and TRBJ2-3; TRBD2 agrees at 9 bases. The germline V gene has CDR1 ENHRY and CDR2 SYGVKD. CDR3 size: 14 residues. The V and J ends lost 10 bases and 1 base, in that order; junction bases with no gene match: 6. CDR3 in DNA: TGTGCCACACGGACTAGCGTCGGCACAGATACGCAGTATTTT. It is translated as CATRTSVGTDTQYF.

This clone has just a few counts. The rearrangement joins TRBV5-6 to TRBJ2-5; 11 positions match TRBD2. J gave up 2 bases and V 3 bases, and 9 bases lay outside the gene matches. This CDR3 spans 17 amino acids. Germline V CDR1 and CDR2: SGHDT, YYEEEE. As DNA, the CDR3 is TGTGCCAGCAGCTCGCAACCGGGACTAGCGGCTCAAGAGACCCAGTACTTC. Its protein product is CASSSQPGLAAQETQYF.

This chain links TRBV2 with TRBJ2-7, with 9 bases that match TRBD1. The length of the CDR3 is 14 residues. Losses at the gene ends were 4 bases for V and 5 bases for J; bases not matched to a gene: 6. CDR1 is SNHLY, CDR2 FYNNEI, per germline. The CDR3 loop reads CASSGGTGFHEQYF. For the CDR3, the DNA is TGTGCCAGCAGTGGCGGGACAGGGTTCCACGAGCAGTACTTC.

The chain is built from TRBV7-2 and TRBJ2-5; 8 positions agree with TRBD2. This CDR3 contains 13 residues. Trimming took 2 bases from V and 9 from J; bases not matched to a gene: 5. The V gene's germline CDR1 is SGHTA and CDR2 FQGNSA. The CDR3 DNA is TGTGCCAGCAGCTTAACGGCGGGGGGAGCCCAGTACTTC. This encodes CASSLTAGGAQYF.

A few counts support this clone. The CDR3 protein is CASSDRDREKLFF. The CDR3 region has the DNA TGTGCCAGCAGTGACAGGGATCGCGAAAAACTGTTTTTT. The gene calls are TRBV2 and TRBJ1-4, with D possibly TRBD1 on 5 matching bases. The CDR3 contains 13 residues. Germline V gives CDR1 SNHLY, CDR2 FYNNEI. The germline V and J ends were trimmed by 3 bases and 8 bases, with 10 bases remaining between them.

This clone has only a few counts. The chain couples TRBV18 to TRBJ2-1, with 8 bases that match TRBD2. The CDR3 runs to 17 residues. CDR1 and CDR2 from the germline V gene are KGHSH and LQKENI. V lost 3 bases and J lost 8; bases outside the gene matches: 15. CDR3: CASSPQPGLDSVDEQFF. CDR3 sequence (DNA): TGTGCCAGCTCACCTCAACCGGGACTAGACAGTGTTGATGAGCAGTTCTTC.

The V call is TRBV6-5, the J call TRBJ2-6; D is ambiguous. V gave up 7 bases and J gave up 0 bases, with 7 bases separating them. The CDR3 totals 14 residues. Germline CDR1 reads MNHEY; CDR2 reads SVGAGI. CDR3 sequence: CASKLYSGANVLTF. CDR3 bases: TGTGCCAGCAAACTATACTCTGGGGCCAACGTCCTGACTTTC.

The CDR3 DNA sequence: TGTGCCAGCAGTGAAGCGGGGGGAACGTCATACAACACCGGGGAGCTGTTTTTT. This sequence encodes CASSEAGGTSYNTGELFF. The J gene is TRBJ2-2, the V gene TRBV2; D possibly corresponds to TRBD2 (6 bases). The CDR3 loop spans 18 amino acids. Between the trimmed V and J ends, which lost 0 bases and 2 bases, there was a span of 16 bases. The germline V gene has CDR1 SNHLY and CDR2 FYNNEI.

This clone was seen a few times. The chain combines TRBV10-3 with TRBJ2-7, with TRBD2 matching 11 bases. V was clipped by 4 bases and J by 8 bases; unmatched bases: 7. The CDR3 is 14 residues long. Germline CDR1 is ENHRY and CDR2 is SYGVKD. The CDR3 sequence is CAISGGLADGKQYF. In nucleotides, the CDR3 is TGTGCCATCAGTGGGGGACTAGCGGACGGCAAGCAGTACTTC.

This chain joins TRBV7-9 and TRBJ2-5; 7 bases are shared with TRBD1. CDR3 length equals 14 residues. V was clipped by 5 bases and J by 3 bases; unmatched bases: 6. Germline V CDR1 and CDR2: SEHNR, FQNEAQ (reference sequence). CDR3 nucleotides: TGTGCCAGCAGCCACAGACAGGGCGAAGAGACCCAGTACTTC. It specifies CASSHRQGEETQYF.

The sample holds a few counts of this clone. The chain joins TRBV5-1 to TRBJ2-3; 11 nucleotides match TRBD2. Germline V CDR1 and CDR2: SGHRS, YFSETQ. The CDR3 has 15 amino acids. The trim removed 3 bases at V and 1 base at J, leaving 1 base unmatched. The CDR3 DNA sequence: TGCGCCAGCAGCTCACTAGCGGGGGGCACAGATACGCAGTATTTT. Amino acid sequence: CASSSLAGGTDTQYF.

DNA for the CDR3: TGTGCCAGCAGAAGCATGCGGGTGTCAGCTTATGGCTACACCTTC. Its protein product is CASRSMRVSAYGYTF. The V gene is TRBV28, the J gene TRBJ1-2; D is unresolved. V lost 6 bases and J lost 5, with 19 bases in between. Germline lookup yields CDR1 MDHEN and CDR2 SYDVKM. The CDR3 has 15 amino acids.

The V gene is TRBV6-5, the J gene TRBJ2-5, with 12 bases fitting TRBD1. Germline lookup yields CDR1 MNHEY and CDR2 SVGAGI. The CDR3 runs to 14 residues. Trimming removed 6 bases from V and 5 bases from J; junction bases left unmatched: 4. The DNA for the CDR3 is TGTGCCAGCAGGGGACAGGGGGCTTGGGAGACCCAGTACTTC. Protein sequence: CASRGQGAWETQYF.

Only a few counts were recorded for this clone. The CDR3 bases are TGTGCCAGCAGCTTGAAACTAGCGGGAGGGAATGAGCAGTTCTTC. Encoded protein: CASSLKLAGGNEQFF. The chain couples TRBV5-4 to TRBJ2-1; 13 bases align to TRBD2. V trimming: 1 base; J trimming: 7 bases; junction bases outside the gene matches: 2. Germline V lookup: CDR1 SGHNT, CDR2 YYREEE (reference sequence). There are 15 residues in the CDR3. The full variable domain, in which reference TRBV5-4 and TRBJ2-1 provide the parts outside the CDR3, is ETGVTQSPTHLIKTRGQQVTLRCSSQSGHNTVSWYQQALGQGPQFIFQYYREEENGRGNFPPRFSGLQFPNYSSELNVNALELDDSALYLCASSLKLAGGNEQFFGPGTRLTVL.

This clone has a handful of counts. The chain links TRBV5-1 to TRBJ2-1, with TRBD2 matching over 10 bases. The V segment lost 2 bases and the J segment 2 bases; nucleotides outside the gene matches: 4. Germline assignment: CDR1 SGHRS and CDR2 YFSETQ. This CDR3 spans 16 amino acids. Here the CDR3 DNA reads TGCGCCAGCAGCTTCTTAGCGGGGGGAACCTACAATGAGCAGTTCTTC. Protein product: CASSFLAGGTYNEQFF.

This clone occurred a few times. The rearrangement joins TRBV20-1 to TRBJ2-1; D is undetermined. There are 10 residues in the CDR3. Germline assignment: CDR1 DFQATT and CDR2 SNEGSKA (reference sequence). Trimming removed 3 bases at V and 8 bases at J, with 5 bases between. The CDR3 is CSASPDEQFF. The CDR3 nucleotides read TGCAGTGCTAGTCCTGATGAGCAGTTCTTC.